These T cell receptor beta chains were read from a single sample in a study of response to subunit inactivated influenza vaccine. TCRdb used MiXCR to reprocess the RT-PCR reads, holding one entry per CDR3 protein. The table has roughly 780,000 distinct CDR3 sequences, less than 20% seen once. The sequenced sample was PBMCs from blood, obtained roughly 5 days after vaccination. The receptors here all came from a middle-aged man who received an inactivated influenza vaccine. Both conserved end residues are part of each CDR3. The D gene is left open where the match is weak. Only part of the rows carry a size: once, few, many, or a class if the clone is expanded.

cdr3_aa,cdr3_nt,v_call,d_call,j_call,clone_size
CASSSRGSGRQETQYF,TGCGCCAGCAGCTCCCGAGGGAGTGGGCGGCAAGAGACCCAGTACTTC,TRBV5-1,NA,TRBJ2-5,few
CASSHLAPTYEQYF,TGTGCCAGCAGCCATCTAGCGCCCACCTACGAGCAGTACTTC,TRBV4-2,NA,TRBJ2-7,many
CASRRDRTSYEQYF,TGTGCCAGCAGAAGGGACAGGACCTCCTACGAGCAGTACTTC,TRBV2,TRBD1,TRBJ2-7,NA
CASRGSGRTDTQYF,TGTGCCAGCAGAGGAAGTGGACGCACAGATACGCAGTATTTT,TRBV6-1,NA,TRBJ2-3,few
CASSSIKLAGVFNEQFF,TGTGCCAGCAGCTCGATAAAACTAGCGGGAGTTTTCAATGAGCAGTTCTTC,TRBV7-2,TRBD2,TRBJ2-1,NA
CAISESIDYGYTF,TGTGCCATCAGTGAGTCTATCGACTATGGCTACACCTTC,TRBV10-3,NA,TRBJ1-2,NA
CSARLGGSTGELFF,TGCAGTGCTAGATTGGGGGGCAGCACCGGGGAGCTGTTTTTT,TRBV20-1,NA,TRBJ2-2,NA
CASTYRNQPQHF,TGTGCCAGCACATATAGAAATCAGCCCCAGCATTTT,TRBV12-3/TRBV12-4,NA,TRBJ1-5,NA
CASSQAGHLQETQYF,TGCGCCAGCAGCCAAGCGGGACACCTTCAAGAGACCCAGTACTTC,TRBV4-1,NA,TRBJ2-5,NA
CASSPSYYEQYF,TGTGCCAGCAGCCCCTCATACTACGAGCAGTACTTC,TRBV7-2,NA,TRBJ2-7,many
CSARRGQQPQHF,TGCAGTGCTAGGAGGGGGCAACAGCCCCAGCATTTT,TRBV20-1,TRBD1,TRBJ1-5,NA
CSVERTSGDQETQYF,TGCAGCGTTGAGCGGACTAGCGGGGACCAAGAGACCCAGTACTTC,TRBV29-1,TRBD2,TRBJ2-5,NA